This T cell receptor beta chain emerged from a study of beta chain features in type 1 diabetes (dated by TCRdb to the late 2010s). For the wider study: No differences in mean age, gender distribution, total cell number or subset yield were found between patients and healthy donors. In the study, recently diagnosed type 1 diabetes patients and matched healthy donors were compared on the TCRB repertoires of their sorted circulating CD4+ T cell subsets. Regulatory and stem cell-like memory subsets were isolated from only 8 patients and roughly 8 healthy donors, whereas naive and central memory subsets came from all 30 or so donors. A total of around 110,000,000 sorted cells were examined across all samples, and RNA yield correlated strongly with the number of cells per subset. General study outcomes and caveats: Type 1 diabetes patients showed a moderate but significant shortening of TCRB CDR3 length in all four CD4+ subsets. Because cDNA rather than genomic DNA was sequenced, highly expressing activated cells could have been over-represented, although no difference in activation and CD3 levels was found between groups. Naive, central memory and regulatory TCRB repertoires appeared to be more alike among patients than among healthy donors. Shorter templates might be favored by PCR, yet because patient and control samples were amplified and corrected together, any such skew would affect both groups equally. HLA sub-analyses involved small numbers of individuals, so any influence of HLA type on TCRB rearrangement remained unresolved. At VDJ recombination sites, patients with type 1 diabetes made fewer insertions and deleted more nucleotides, a pattern implying thymic rearrangement abnormalities.

The High Capacity cDNA Reverse Transcription Kit was used to reverse transcribe all of the isolated RNA, meaning that expressed TCRB transcripts were what got sequenced. Survey-depth immunoSEQ sequencing was performed on stem cell-like memory T cell samples, with an average of roughly 1 million total reads per sample. Sorted cells were lysed in RLT buffer and RNA was extracted with DNase-treated RNeasy Micro or Mini kits, depending on cell number. Each cell subset was processed on its own to prevent cross-contamination, while patient and healthy donor samples were processed together. TCRB sequences were amplified from cDNA with the immunoSEQ multiplex PCR, producing 87-bp fragments spanning the CDR3 region. Sequencing of the amplicons was done on the Illumina HiSeq platform. The authors' pipeline ran thus. Synthetic template baselines were used to correct PCR bias computationally, reads within Hamming distance 2 were collapsed, and singletons that could not be merged were discarded. Reads were aligned to IMGT to assign V, D and J genes, CDR3 length, and insertions or deletions at six rearrangement sites. Within each subset, clonotype counts were normalized to the number of sorted cells before true diversity and Gini coefficients were calculated with the tcR R package. The overlap coefficient, calculated on TCRB nucleotide sequences, was used to measure repertoire sharing. Here the immuneACCESS table is served through TCRdb, limited to in-frame sequences with V and J called. Missing clones are a known gap in these copies; in checked studies unresolved V genes cover under half, and the rest lacks a known reason. The V and J calls and clone size were taken over from that table, and D and trimming were inferred from the DNA. This sample has over 100,000 clones in its table, and almost 40% of those were observed once. Of the sample, 0.065% is held by the ten largest clones.

This clone was recorded a few times. Its antigen is currently not known. Per-nucleotide qualities are absent, and no much larger clonotype sits a single base away. Each donor gave one peripheral blood draw, averaging approximately 110 mL, which was collected into heparinised tubes. A BD FACSAria II and a panel including CD45RO, CCR7, CD25, CD127, CD95 and CD27 were used to sort naive, central memory, regulatory and stem cell-like memory CD4+ T cells. All sorted populations exceeded 98% purity. PBMCs were separated immediately by Lymphoprep density gradient centrifugation and were stained directly, without being cultured. So that batch effects would be minimized, each experiment stained and sorted samples in pairs, pairing one healthy donor with one patient. Sequenced: stem cell memory CD4+ T cells from blood. This sample's cell subset or site label indicates: stem cell-like memory CD4+ T cells. The TCR was taken from a woman under 30 in good health.

The nucleotide sequence is given as TGCGCCAGCAGCCACTACAGGGGGGGCTACAATGAGCAGTTCTTC. It encodes CASSHYRGGYNEQFF. The chain uses TRBV4-3 and TRBJ2-1, with TRBD1 perhaps the D gene, on 8 matching bases. Looking up the germline V gene yields CDR1 LGHNA and CDR2 YSLEER. Measured from the cysteine to the phenylalanine, the CDR3 is 15 residues long. Kept here is only the CDR3 DNA, which spans 45 bases and is read in frame from base 1. V and J are truncated by 3 bases and 3 bases respectively, leaving an intervening sequence of 12 bases.